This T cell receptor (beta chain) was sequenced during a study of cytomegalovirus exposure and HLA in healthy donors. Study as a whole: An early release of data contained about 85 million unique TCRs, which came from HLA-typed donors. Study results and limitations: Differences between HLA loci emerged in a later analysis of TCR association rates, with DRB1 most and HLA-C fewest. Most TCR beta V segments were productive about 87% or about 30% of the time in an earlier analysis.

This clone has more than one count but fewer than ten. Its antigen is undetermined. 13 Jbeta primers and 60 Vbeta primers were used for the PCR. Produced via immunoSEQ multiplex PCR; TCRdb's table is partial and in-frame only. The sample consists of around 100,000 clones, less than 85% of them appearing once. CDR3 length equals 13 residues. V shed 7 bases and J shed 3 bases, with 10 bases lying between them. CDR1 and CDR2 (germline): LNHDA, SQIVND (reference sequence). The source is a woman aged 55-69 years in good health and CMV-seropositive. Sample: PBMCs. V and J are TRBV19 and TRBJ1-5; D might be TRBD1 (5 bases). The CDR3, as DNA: TGTGCCAGTAACGACAGAATCAATCAGCCCCAGCATTTT. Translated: CASNDRINQPQHF.